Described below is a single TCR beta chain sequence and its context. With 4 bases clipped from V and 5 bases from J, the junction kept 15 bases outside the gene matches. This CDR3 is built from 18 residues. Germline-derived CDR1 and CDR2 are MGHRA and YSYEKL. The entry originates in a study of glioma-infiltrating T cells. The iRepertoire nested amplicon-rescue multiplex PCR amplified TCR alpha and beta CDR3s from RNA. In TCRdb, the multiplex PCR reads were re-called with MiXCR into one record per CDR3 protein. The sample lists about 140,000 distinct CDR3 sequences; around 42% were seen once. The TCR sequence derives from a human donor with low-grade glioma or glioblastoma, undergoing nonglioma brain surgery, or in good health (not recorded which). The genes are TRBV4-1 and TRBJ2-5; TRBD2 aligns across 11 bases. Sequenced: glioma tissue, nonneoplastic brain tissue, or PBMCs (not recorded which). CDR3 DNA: TGCGCCAGCAGCCTAAAAGGAGCTAGCGGGGGGCCGGGGGAGACCCAGTACTTC. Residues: CASSLKGASGGPGETQYF.